One sample yielded the 19 T cell receptor beta chains listed below, sequenced in a study of cytomegalovirus exposure and HLA in healthy donors. The data were produced by immunoSEQ multiplex PCR, yet TCRdb's version contains in-frame clones alone and is incomplete. The profile shows 90,000 or so clones, about 85% of them singletons. Sequenced: PBMCs. Receptors were obtained from a man between 18 and 29 years old in good health and CMV-seropositive.

V gene TRBV28 combines with J gene TRBJ2-7; 9 bases agree with TRBD1. This CDR3 comprises 13 residues. V lost 7 bases, J lost 6 bases, and 7 bases stayed unmatched. From germline, CDR1 is MDHEN and CDR2 SYDVKM. The CDR3 nucleotides are TGTGCCAGCACAGGGACAGGGTACCGCGAGCAGTACGTC. Protein product: CASTGTGYREQYV.

The chain joins TRBV5-1 to TRBJ1-1, with TRBD1 identical over 9 bases. The V gene end was trimmed by 5 bases and the J gene end by 4 bases; junction bases not matched to a gene: 9. Per germline, CDR1 SGHRS and CDR2 YFSETQ. This CDR3 comprises 15 residues. In DNA, the CDR3 is TGCGCCAGCAGTAAACAGGGGGCGGCGAGCACTGAAGCTTTCTTT. The encoded protein is CASSKQGAASTEAFF. Combining the CDR3 with reference TRBV5-1 and TRBJ1-1 gives the whole variable domain KAGVTQTPRYLIKTRGQQVTLSCSPISGHRSVSWYQQTPGQGLQFLFEYFSETQRNKGNFPGRFSGRQFSNSRSEMNVSTLELGDSALYLCASSKQGAASTEAFFGQGTRLTVV.

The rearrangement uses TRBV30 and TRBJ1-5; tentatively, D is TRBD1 (5 bases). This CDR3 is 15 amino acids long. Germline V gene data show CDR1 as GTSNPN and CDR2 as SVGIG (reference sequence). Trimming left V 3 bases short and J 3 bases short, with 15 bases between. The CDR3, as DNA: TGTGCCTGGAGCCAAGGACAAGTCGTCAATCAGCCCCAGCATTTT. It encodes CAWSQGQVVNQPQHF. Looking up the rest from reference TRBV30 and TRBJ1-5 gives the full variable domain: SQTIHQWPATLVQPVGSPLSLECTVEGTSNPNLYWYRQAAGRGLQLLFYSVGIGQISSEVPQNLSASRPQDRQFILSSKKLLLSDSGFYLCAWSQGQVVNQPQHFGDGTRLSIL.

The CDR3 is CSVAGTALEDTQYF. The CDR3 DNA sequence: TGCAGCGTGGCCGGGACTGCACTGGAAGATACGCAGTATTTT. The chain is built from TRBV29-1 and TRBJ2-3, with D possibly TRBD2 on 6 matching bases. The CDR3 length is 14 residues. The germline V gene has CDR1 SQVTM and CDR2 ANQGSEA. Trimming left V 6 bases short and J 5 bases short, with 18 bases between.

The rearrangement joins TRBV7-9 to TRBJ2-5, with D hard to call. CDR3 length: 15 amino acids. The V gene lost 5 bases and the J gene lost 3 bases, with 16 bases spanning the gap. The germline V gene encodes CDR1 SEHNR and CDR2 FQNEAQ (reference sequence). The CDR3 DNA follows: TGTGCCAGCAGCCCTAGACTTGCCGGCGAAGAGACCCAGTACTTC. Its protein is CASSPRLAGEETQYF.

The V call is TRBV6-6, the J call TRBJ2-7; 8 nucleotides match TRBD2. CDR3 length: 16 amino acids. J was trimmed by 0 bases and V by 3 bases; bases with no gene match: 7. Germline V gene data show CDR1 as MNHNY and CDR2 as SVGAGI (reference sequence). CDR3 coding DNA: TGTGCCAGCAGTTATCGGGGGGGGGTCGGCTCCTACGAGCAGTACTTC. The encoded protein is CASSYRGGVGSYEQYF.

The rearrangement uses TRBV2 and TRBJ2-5; 10 nucleotides line up with TRBD2. The CDR3 sequence is 13 residues long. With V trimmed by 9 bases and J by 1 base, 2 bases remained unmatched. CDR1 and CDR2 (germline): SNHLY, FYNNEI. The CDR3 sequence: CASRLAGQETQYF. DNA for the CDR3: TGTGCCAGTAGACTAGCGGGCCAAGAGACCCAGTACTTC.

This sequence joins TRBV6-6 and TRBJ2-2; unclear D gene. V was pared by 0 bases and J by 6 bases, with 14 bases between. The CDR3 is made up of 16 amino acids. Germline lookup yields CDR1 MNHNY and CDR2 SVGAGI (reference sequence). This CDR3 reads CASSYSTEQVPGELFF. The CDR3 DNA reads as TGTGCCAGCAGTTACTCCACAGAACAAGTCCCCGGGGAGCTGTTTTTT.

The CDR3 loop reads CASSPGTGFYNEQFF. The CDR3 DNA follows: TGTGCCAGCAGCCCGGGGACAGGGTTCTACAATGAGCAGTTCTTC. This rearrangement joins TRBV7-6 to TRBJ2-1; 9 bases map to TRBD1. V shed 5 bases, J shed 3 bases, and the junction held 5 bases outside the gene matches. The CDR3 is made up of 15 amino acids. In germline, CDR1 is SGHVS, CDR2 FNYEAQ.

This rearrangement joins TRBV9 to TRBJ2-2; no clear D. CDR1 is SGDLS, CDR2 YYNGEE, per germline. The length of the CDR3 is 14 residues. The ends were cut back, 0 bases at V and 0 bases at J, with 3 bases in the middle. The CDR3 here is CASSVAPNTGELFF. CDR3 nucleotides: TGTGCCAGCAGCGTAGCTCCGAACACCGGGGAGCTGTTTTTT.

This clone was found once. The V call is TRBV6-1, the J call TRBJ2-6, with D possibly TRBD1 on 6 matching bases. V was trimmed by 1 base and J by 0 bases, leaving 25 bases between them. The CDR3 extends over 22 amino acids. Germline V gene lookup returns CDR1 MNHNS and CDR2 SASEGT. The CDR3 protein is CASSEGGARLDRKSSGANVLTF. CDR3 nucleotide sequence: TGTGCCAGCAGTGAAGGGGGTGCCCGGCTAGACAGGAAAAGCTCTGGGGCCAACGTCCTGACTTTC.

V gene TRBV19 combines with J gene TRBJ2-1; 10 nucleotides align to TRBD1. This CDR3 is 14 amino acids long. Germline V CDR1 and CDR2: LNHDA, SQIVND (reference sequence). The V segment lost 9 bases and the J segment 6 bases; nucleotides outside the gene matches: 8. DNA of the CDR3: TGTGCCAGCACGACCGGGACAGGGGCCAATGAGCAGTTCTTC. Protein: CASTTGTGANEQFF.

The chain uses TRBV6-5 and TRBJ1-1, with D unclear. The CDR3 contains 15 residues. Between the trimmed V and J ends, which lost 6 bases and 0 bases, there was a span of 14 bases. CDR1 and CDR2 from the germline V gene are MNHEY and SVGAGI. The CDR3 reads CASSQIPRLNTEAFF. CDR3 nucleotides: TGTGCCAGCAGCCAGATCCCCAGATTGAACACTGAAGCTTTCTTT.

The rearrangement links TRBV27 to TRBJ2-7; 11 positions agree with TRBD2. CDR3 length equals 15 residues. The V segment lost 5 bases and the J segment 4 bases; nucleotides outside the gene matches: 7. CDR1 MNHEY and CDR2 SMNVEV come from the germline V gene (reference sequence). The CDR3 loop reads CASSTRLAGFYEQYV. In DNA form, the CDR3 reads TGTGCCAGCAGTACTAGACTAGCGGGATTTTACGAGCAGTACGTC.

The rearrangement links TRBV28 to TRBJ1-5; no reliable D call. The CDR3 sequence is 15 residues long. Between the trimmed V and J ends, which lost 3 bases and 1 base, there was a span of 10 bases. Germline V gives CDR1 MDHEN, CDR2 SYDVKM. DNA for the CDR3: TGTGCCAGCAGTTTTAGCGGTGTAAGCAATCAGCCCCAGCATTTT. Protein: CASSFSGVSNQPQHF.

This clone was found a few times. This chain joins TRBV5-6 and TRBJ2-7; 7 bases are shared with TRBD1. The ends lost 4 bases at V and 5 bases at J; junction bases unmatched: 15. The CDR3 consists of 16 residues. Germline values: CDR1 SGHDT, CDR2 YYEEEE. CDR3 sequence reads: CASSPLSRQGSNEQYV. The CDR3 nucleotides are TGTGCCAGCAGCCCTCTTTCGCGACAGGGTTCCAACGAGCAGTACGTC.

In this sample, this clone turned up once. V is TRBV7-9 and J is TRBJ2-3; possibly TRBD2 for D (6 bases). The V end was cut by 5 bases, the J end by 1 base, with 16 bases between. The CDR3 has 16 amino acids. Germline CDR1 and CDR2: SEHNR and FQNEAQ (reference sequence). The CDR3 nucleotides are TGTGCCAGCAGCCCGATTGGGCGGGGACGCACAGATACGCAGTATTTT. Amino acids: CASSPIGRGRTDTQYF.

The V and J genes are TRBV4-1 and TRBJ2-5; 7 bases line up with TRBD2. The CDR3 consists of 15 residues. The germline V gene encodes CDR1 MGHRA and CDR2 YSYEKL. J lost 1 base, V lost 5 bases, and 7 bases had no gene match. CDR3: CASSVQLATQETQYF. The DNA of the CDR3 is TGCGCCAGCAGCGTCCAACTAGCGACCCAAGAGACCCAGTACTTC.

The V gene is TRBV10-2, the J gene TRBJ2-1, with D possibly being TRBD1 (6 bases). Germline lookup yields CDR1 WSHSY and CDR2 SAAADI. V dropped 7 bases and J dropped 0 bases, with 10 bases sitting between them. The CDR3 length is 14 residues. This chain's CDR3 is CASIGGTSYNEQFF. The CDR3 DNA reads TGCGCCAGCATTGGGGGCACCTCCTACAATGAGCAGTTCTTC.